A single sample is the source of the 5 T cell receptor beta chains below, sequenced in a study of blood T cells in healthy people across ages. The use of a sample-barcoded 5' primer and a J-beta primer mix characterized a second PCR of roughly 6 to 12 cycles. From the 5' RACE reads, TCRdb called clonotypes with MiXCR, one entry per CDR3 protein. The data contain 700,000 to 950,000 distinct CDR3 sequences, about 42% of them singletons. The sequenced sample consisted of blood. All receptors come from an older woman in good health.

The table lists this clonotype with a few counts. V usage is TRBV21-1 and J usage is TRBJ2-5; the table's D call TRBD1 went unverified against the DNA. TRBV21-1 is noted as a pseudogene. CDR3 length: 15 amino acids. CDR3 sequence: CASSKAAPTDNEQYF. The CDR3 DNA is TGTGCCAGCAGCAAAGCGGCGCCAACCGACAATGAGCAGTACTTC.

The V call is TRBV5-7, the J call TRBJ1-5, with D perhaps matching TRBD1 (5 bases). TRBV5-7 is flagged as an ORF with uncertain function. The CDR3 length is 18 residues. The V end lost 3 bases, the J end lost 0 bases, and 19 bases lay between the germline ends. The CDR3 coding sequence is TGTGCCAGCAGCTACCGGAACAGGAGTGATAATAGCAATCAGCCCCAGCATTTT. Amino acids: CASSYRNRSDNSNQPQHF.

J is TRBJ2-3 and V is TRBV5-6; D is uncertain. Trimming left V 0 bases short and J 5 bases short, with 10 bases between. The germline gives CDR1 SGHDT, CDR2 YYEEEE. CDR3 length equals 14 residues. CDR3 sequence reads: CASSLGRALDTQYF. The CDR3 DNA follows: TGTGCCAGCAGCTTGGGAAGAGCATTAGATACGCAGTATTTT.

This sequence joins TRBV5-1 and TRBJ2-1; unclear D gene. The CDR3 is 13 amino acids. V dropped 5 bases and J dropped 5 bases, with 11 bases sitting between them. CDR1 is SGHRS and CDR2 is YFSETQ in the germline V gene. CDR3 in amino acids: CASRTVPDNEQFF. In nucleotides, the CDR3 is TGCGCCAGCAGAACAGTGCCTGACAATGAGCAGTTCTTC.

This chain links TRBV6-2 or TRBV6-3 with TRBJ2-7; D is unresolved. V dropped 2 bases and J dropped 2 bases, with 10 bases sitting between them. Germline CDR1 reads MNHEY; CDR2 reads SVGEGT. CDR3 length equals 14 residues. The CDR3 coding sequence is TGTGCCAGCAGTTACGAAGGCCTTGCCTACGAGCAGTACTTC. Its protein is CASSYEGLAYEQYF.